This T cell receptor beta chain was sequenced during a study of T cells in Graves' hyperthyroidism and ophthalmopathy (dated by TCRdb to about 2019). With respect to the entire study: Peripheral blood was sampled at the time of initial diagnosis, prior to any treatment. To identify TCR V-J signatures that set the groups apart, the researchers used a discovery cohort of about a hundred patients, made up of approximately 43 with Graves' ophthalmopathy and 55 to 65 with stable Graves' hyperthyroidism. Whether ophthalmopathy could be predicted prospectively was tested in an independent validation cohort made up of roughly 19 hyperthyroidism patients plus 17 patients who later progressed to ophthalmopathy. The 90 to 100 discovery patients were randomly split 7:3 into training and test sets. In six Graves' hyperthyroidism patients, the study also compared T-cell repertoires from thyroid tissue with T-cell repertoires from blood. Once sampling was done, hyperthyroidism patients were given methimazole at a starting dose of 30 mg daily, whereas ophthalmopathy patients were given high-dose intravenous methylprednisolone. TCR Vbeta CDR3 sequencing of some 140 peripheral blood samples (over 40 ophthalmopathy, about 75 hyperthyroidism and roughly 17 progressor patients) is reported in the paper.

TCR beta CDR3 regions were amplified from RNA transcripts. The first round of RT-PCR for the TCR CDR3 was performed with the HTBI primer set and the Qiagen OneStep RT-PCR kit. A second multiplex PCR round built the libraries, followed by size selection and purification. Libraries were sequenced paired-end with 100 bp reads on an Illumina HiSeq2000. Processing in the source paper ran as follows. SOAPnuke was used to process the raw data, removing reads that contained adapters or uncalled bases, had a mean Phred below 15, or lacked an exact match to the constant primer or identifier. High-quality paired reads were merged using COPE v1.2.5, and each unique nucleotide sequence was defined as a clonotype. MiTCR v1.1 was used to align the clonotypes against IMGT TRBV, TRBD and TRBJ reference segments. Only V-J combinations with frequency above 0.0001, covering about 99% of repertoires, were analysed. A TCS score was defined as the ratio between F50 (clonal expansion) and ExV (chaos), using BLOSUM62-based TCRdist between CDR3 peptides within each V-J. Welch's t-statistics and random forest reduced 500 to 550 V-J features to 13, which were used in a naive Bayes classifier (R e1071). The raw public data were reprocessed by TCRdb itself: fastp quality trimming at Q25, MiXCR clonotype calling, in-frame beta chains only. Entries are consolidated by CDR3 protein sequence, retaining the most common genes and DNA. The V and J calls and clone size come from TCRdb's table, not from the authors' own analysis. The sample table records hundreds of thousands of distinct CDR3 sequences; about 14% of these occur just once. The top ten hold 28% of the sample.

Ophthalmopathy patients had moderately to severely active disease, Clinical Activity Score of at least 3, NOSPECS grade of at least 4, and duration under 3 months. The study excluded patients with uncontrolled infections, other autoimmune diseases, pregnancy or lactation. Diagnoses were based on clinical symptoms, serum thyroxine and TRAb, thyroid ultrasound and orbital computed tomography. Ficoll-Paque density gradient centrifugation was used to isolate PBMCs from around 10 ml of fresh peripheral blood. Trizol reagent was used to extract total RNA, and RNA quality was then checked on an Agilent 2100 Bioanalyzer. CDR1 and CDR2, per the germline V gene, are MGHRA and YSYEKL. The CDR3 runs 13 amino acids, cysteine and phenylalanine included. Only the CDR3 DNA is retained, 39 bases long and in frame from the first base. For this chain, trimming is 5 bases at the V end and 7 bases at the J end, and the number of junction bases without a gene match is 8.

On this clonotype itself: Which antigen it targets is not known. No much larger clonotype is one base removed from it; base qualities were not supplied.

General study outcomes and caveats: In validation, progression to ophthalmopathy was predicted by the model with about 70% sensitivity and just over 72% specificity, a median of approximately 6.5 months before onset. A model built on a 13 V-J signature distinguished ophthalmopathy from stable hyperthyroidism, reaching around 87% sensitivity and about 81% specificity in cross-validation and 80%/75% in testing. No statistical method was used to set the sample size in advance, and investigators knew the group allocation. Most expanded thyroid clonotypes (frequency above 0.001) were also detected in blood, a finding suggesting that blood repertoires may reflect thyroid immune responses.

The sequencing input was blood. Recombination connected TRBV4-1 to TRBJ2-7; 7 of the junction bases match TRBD1. This clonotype was sampled from a man in his fifties or sixties with Graves' ophthalmopathy. CDR3 reads: CASSTRQGWEQYF. The DNA is TGCGCCAGCAGCACCCGACAGGGTTGGGAGCAGTACTTC.